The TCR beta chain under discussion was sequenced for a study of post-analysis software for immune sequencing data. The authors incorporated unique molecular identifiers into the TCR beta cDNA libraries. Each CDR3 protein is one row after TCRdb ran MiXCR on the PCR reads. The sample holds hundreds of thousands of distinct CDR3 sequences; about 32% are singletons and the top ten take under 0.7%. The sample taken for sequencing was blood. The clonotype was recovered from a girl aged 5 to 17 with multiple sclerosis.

In nucleotides, the CDR3 is TGCGCCAGCAGCTTGGCCGCGAGTGGAGGGCCGGCCAAAAACATTCAGTACTTC. This gives the protein CASSLAASGGPAKNIQYF. The chain employs TRBV5-1 and TRBJ2-4, with TRBD2 as a possible D gene (6 bases). Germline V CDR1 and CDR2: SGHRS, YFSETQ. CDR3 length: 18 residues. The V end was cut by 0 bases, the J end by 1 base, with 17 bases between.